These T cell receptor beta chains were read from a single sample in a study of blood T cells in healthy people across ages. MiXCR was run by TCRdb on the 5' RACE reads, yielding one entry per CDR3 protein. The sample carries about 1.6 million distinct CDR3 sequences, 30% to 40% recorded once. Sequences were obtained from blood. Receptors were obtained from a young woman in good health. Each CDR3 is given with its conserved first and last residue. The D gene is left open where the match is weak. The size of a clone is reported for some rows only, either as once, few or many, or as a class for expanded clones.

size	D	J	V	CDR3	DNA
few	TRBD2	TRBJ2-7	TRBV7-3	CASSSGTSGLYAYNEQYF	TGTGCCAGCAGCTCCGGGACTAGCGGTTTATACGCCTACAATGAGCAGTACTTC
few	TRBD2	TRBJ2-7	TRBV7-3	CASSFDQGRDYEQYF	TGTGCCAGCAGCTTCGACCAAGGGAGGGACTACGAGCAGTACTTC
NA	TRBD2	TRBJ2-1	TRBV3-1	CASSQAGGNIEQFF	TGTGCCAGCAGCCAGGCGGGGGGGAACATAGAGCAGTTCTTC
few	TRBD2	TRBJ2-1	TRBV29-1	CSGYSGDYNEQFF	TGCAGCGGATACAGCGGGGATTACAATGAGCAGTTCTTC
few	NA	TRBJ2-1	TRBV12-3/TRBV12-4	CASGNLERDEQFF	TGTGCCAGCGGAAACCTAGAGAGGGATGAGCAGTTCTTC
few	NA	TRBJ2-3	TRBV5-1	CASSVAERLPTDTQYF	TGCGCCAGCAGCGTGGCGGAGAGACTACCCACAGATACGCAGTATTTT
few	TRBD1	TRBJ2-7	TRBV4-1	CASSPPGAGGGLYEQYF	TGCGCCAGCAGCCCCCCAGGGGCAGGGGGCGGCCTCTACGAGCAGTACTTC
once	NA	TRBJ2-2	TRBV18	CASSQNVGTGELFF	TGTGCCAGCTCACAAAACGTGGGCACCGGGGAGCTGTTTTTT
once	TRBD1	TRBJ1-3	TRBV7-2	CASSLTGAAGNTIYF	TGTGCCAGCAGCCTAACAGGGGCTGCCGGAAACACCATATATTTT
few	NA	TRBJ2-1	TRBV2	CASSGHTSDYNEQFF	TGTGCCAGCAGTGGTCATACTAGTGACTACAATGAGCAGTTCTTC
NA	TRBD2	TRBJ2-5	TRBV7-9	CTSSPTSGGPQETQYF	TGTACCAGCAGCCCGACTAGCGGGGGCCCCCAAGAGACCCAGTACTTC
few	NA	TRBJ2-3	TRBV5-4	CASSRSPTDTQYF	TGTGCCAGCAGCCGTAGCCCCACAGATACGCAGTATTTT
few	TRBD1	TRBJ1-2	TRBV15	CATSLLARDRGSSNYGYTF	TGTGCCACCAGCCTCTTGGCCCGGGACAGGGGTTCCTCTAACTATGGCTACACCTTC
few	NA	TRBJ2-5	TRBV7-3	CASSSGPEGDQRRETQYF	TGTGCCAGCAGCTCCGGACCGGAGGGGGATCAACGACGGGAGACCCAGTACTTC
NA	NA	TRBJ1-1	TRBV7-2	CASSLGVSRMGTEAFF	TGTGCCAGCAGCTTAGGAGTTTCTAGGATGGGGACTGAAGCTTTCTTT
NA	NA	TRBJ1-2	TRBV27	CASGLAGSYGYTF	TGTGCCAGCGGCCTGGCAGGGTCCTATGGCTACACCTTC
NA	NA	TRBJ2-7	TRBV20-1	CSASRGLAVWLEQYF	TGCAGTGCCTCCCGCGGGCTAGCCGTCTGGCTGGAGCAGTACTTC
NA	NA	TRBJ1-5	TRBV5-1	CASSWGYRSNQPQHF	TGCGCCAGCAGTTGGGGGTATAGGAGCAATCAGCCCCAGCATTTT
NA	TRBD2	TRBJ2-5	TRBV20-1	CSASGTRWKYQETQYF	TGCAGTGCTAGTGGGACTAGATGGAAGTACCAAGAGACCCAGTACTTC
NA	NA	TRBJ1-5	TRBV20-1	CSARTGPSNQPQHF	TGCAGTGCTAGGACAGGCCCTAGCAATCAGCCCCAGCATTTT
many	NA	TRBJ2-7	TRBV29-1	CSVEGTNDYEQYF	TGCAGCGTGGAAGGGACAAACGACTACGAGCAGTACTTC
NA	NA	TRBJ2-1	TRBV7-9	CANSFRGALGNEQFF	TGTGCCAACAGCTTCAGGGGGGCTCTAGGGAATGAGCAGTTCTTC